This T cell receptor (beta chain) comes out of a study of OX40 agonist ivuxolimab in advanced cancers. Across the whole study: Patients assigned to dose escalation were diagnosed with hepatocellular carcinoma, melanoma, renal cell or head and neck cancer.

This CDR3 region has 13 residues. Trimming at V came to 3 bases and at J to 7 bases, leaving 4 bases not matched to a gene. From germline, CDR1 is SGHRS and CDR2 YFSETQ. The table came from immunoSEQ multiplex PCR; TCRdb's copy has only in-frame clones and leaves some out. The repertoire has 90,000 to 95,000 clones, under 90% of them found once; the top ten carry 1% to 1.3%. The gene calls are TRBV5-1 and TRBJ2-1, with TRBD1 identical over 7 bases. The receptor's source is an adult with an advanced solid tumor such as melanoma, head and neck, liver or kidney cancer. Sequenced here: CD4+ or CD8+ T cells sorted from blood, sampled in a trial of the OX40 agonist ivuxolimab. The CDR3 spells CASSSEQGNEQFF. The CDR3 DNA reads as TGCGCCAGCAGCTCCGAACAGGGGAATGAGCAGTTCTTC. Full variable domain (rest looked up from reference TRBV5-1 and TRBJ2-1): KAGVTQTPRYLIKTRGQQVTLSCSPISGHRSVSWYQQTPGQGLQFLFEYFSETQRNKGNFPGRFSGRQFSNSRSEMNVSTLELGDSALYLCASSSEQGNEQFFGPGTRLTVL.